This TCR beta chain was observed in a study of cytomegalovirus exposure and HLA in healthy donors. The study, taken as a whole, reports: Subsequent analysis of the roughly 120 validation repertoires found a tendency for first-cohort TCR clusters to co-occur. In vitro assays verified that a few CMV-associated chains recognized CMV antigens specifically.

This CDR3 region has 15 residues. J was trimmed by 3 bases and V by 2 bases; bases with no gene match: 5. Germline V gene data show CDR1 as MNHEY and CDR2 as SMNVEV (reference sequence). Points on this clone: The target antigen is unknown.

Data came from immunoSEQ multiplex PCR; TCRdb stores just in-frame clones and leaves some out. This sample yields about 110,000 clones, of which about 85% are seen a single time; 3% belongs to the top ten. This chain joins TRBV27 and TRBJ2-5; 8 positions match TRBD2. The sequence was obtained from a woman aged 18-35 years in good health and CMV-seronegative. Sequenced: PBMCs. The CDR3 is CASSLLAGGKETQYF. CDR3 in DNA: TGTGCCAGCAGTTTACTTGCGGGGGGAAAAGAGACCCAGTACTTC.